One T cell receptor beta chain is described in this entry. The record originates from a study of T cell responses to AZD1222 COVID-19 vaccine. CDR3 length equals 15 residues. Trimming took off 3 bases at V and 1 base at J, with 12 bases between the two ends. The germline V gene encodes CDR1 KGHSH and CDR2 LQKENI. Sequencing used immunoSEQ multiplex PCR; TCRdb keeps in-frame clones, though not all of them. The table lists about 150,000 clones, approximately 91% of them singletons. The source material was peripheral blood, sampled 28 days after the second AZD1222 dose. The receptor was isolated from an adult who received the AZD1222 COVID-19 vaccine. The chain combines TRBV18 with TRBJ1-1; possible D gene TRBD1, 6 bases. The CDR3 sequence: CASSPTKQGNTEAFF. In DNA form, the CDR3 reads TGTGCCAGCTCACCTACCAAACAGGGGAACACTGAAGCTTTCTTT.